This T cell receptor (beta chain) was identified in a study of regulatory T cells in long-lasting Graves disease. iRepertoire HTBI primers and Arm-PCR of CDR3 regions built TCR beta libraries. TCRdb passed the multiplex PCR reads through MiXCR, listing each CDR3 protein once. This table has roughly 560,000 distinct CDR3 sequences, about 16% appearing once. Time point described: newly diagnosed GD, antithyroid drugs for less than 3 months. The TCR library was prepared using RNA isolated from PBMCs. From each patient, around 10 milliliters of peripheral blood was drawn and collected into an EDTA anticoagulant tube. The CDR3 contains 13 residues. With V trimmed by 2 bases and J by 7 bases, 2 bases remained unmatched. Study-level results: Sample size, which was small, may have reduced accuracy. Persistent Graves' patients showed reduced TCR diversity versus newly diagnosed patients.

As to this clonotype: The antigen remains unidentified.

These data were also reused for a study on T cells in Graves' hyperthyroidism and ophthalmopathy. That work contributes: Most clonotypes expanded in thyroid above 0.001 were likewise present in blood.

The V and J genes are TRBV12-3 or TRBV12-4 and TRBJ1-2; 9 bases align to TRBD1. The sequence was collected from a woman aged 35 to 60 with Graves disease. The sample consisted of peripheral blood mononuclear cells (PBMCs), taken at new diagnosis, from a patient treated with antithyroid drugs. CDR3 loop: CASSLRTGVGYTF. CDR3 nucleotides: TGTGCCAGCAGTTTAAGGACAGGGGTTGGCTACACCTTC.